One sample yielded the 15 T cell receptor beta chains listed below, sequenced in a study of blood T cells in healthy people across ages. A sample-barcoded 5' primer and a J-beta primer mix were used in a second PCR of roughly 6 to 11 cycles. TCRdb redid the calling of the 5' RACE reads with MiXCR, one entry per CDR3 protein. This table holds over a million distinct CDR3 sequences, 35% to 45% found once. The sequenced sample consisted of blood. These receptors were collected from a woman under 30 in good health.

J is TRBJ2-5 and V is TRBV14; TRBD2 matches 8 bases. The CDR3 has 16 residues. With V trimmed by 0 bases and J by 5 bases, 8 bases remained unmatched. Germline CDR1 SGHDN, CDR2 FVKESK. CDR3 sequence (DNA): TGTGCCAGCAGCCAAGAAGGCGGACTAGCTCAGGAGACCCAGTACTTC. Translated: CASSQEGGLAQETQYF.

The chain recombines TRBV18 with TRBJ1-5, with unresolved D. The CDR3 consists of 12 residues. Germline CDR1 reads KGHSH; CDR2 reads LQKENI. Trimming pared 8 bases from V and 5 bases from J, leaving 10 bases between. CDR3 amino acids: CASSPGDQPQHF. CDR3 in DNA: TGTGCCAGCAGCCCCGGGGATCAGCCCCAGCATTTT.

This sequence joins TRBV7-9 and TRBJ1-1; TRBD1 is a possible D gene (5 bases). CDR3 length equals 13 residues. Trimming took 5 bases from V and 6 from J, leaving 13 bases between them. Germline V gene data show CDR1 as SEHNR and CDR2 as FQNEAQ (reference sequence). CDR3 in DNA: TGTGCCAGCAGCGACCTTTGGGGCTCTGAAGCTTTCTTT. Translated, it gives CASSDLWGSEAFF.

The V and J genes are TRBV7-9 and TRBJ1-6; the D is unclear. V was trimmed by 1 base and J by 7 bases, leaving 8 bases between them. The CDR3 extends over 14 amino acids. CDR1 and CDR2 from the germline V gene are SEHNR and FQNEAQ (reference sequence). CDR3 coding DNA: TGTGCCAGCAGCTTAGACAGTCGGAATTCACCCCTCCACTTT. Amino acid sequence: CASSLDSRNSPLHF.

This chain links TRBV29-1 with TRBJ2-1, with TRBD1 identical over 11 bases. The junction had 9 bases not matched to a gene; V was cut back by 6 bases and J by 8 bases. This CDR3 spans 14 amino acids. Germline assignment: CDR1 SQVTM and CDR2 ANQGSEA. In DNA, the CDR3 is TGCAGCGTCATGGGACAGGGGGAGTGGGATGAGCAGTTCTTC. Residues: CSVMGQGEWDEQFF.

The sample holds one count of this clonotype. J is TRBJ1-3 and V is TRBV28, with 7 bases that match TRBD1. CDR1 MDHEN and CDR2 SYDVKM come from the germline V gene. CDR3 length equals 14 residues. The junction had 1 base not matched to a gene; V was cut back by 4 bases and J by 1 base. The CDR3 is CASSSGQSGNTIYF. In DNA, the CDR3 is TGTGCCAGCAGTTCGGGACAGTCTGGAAACACCATATATTTT.

Only a few counts were recorded for this clonotype. The rearrangement joins TRBV4-1 to TRBJ2-5; the match to TRBD2 covers 10 bases. V was clipped by 0 bases and J by 1 base; unmatched bases: 2. The CDR3 runs 16 residues. Per the germline V gene, CDR1 is MGHRA and CDR2 is YSYEKL. The chain's CDR3 is CASSQDSSGGQETQYF. Written as DNA, the CDR3 is TGCGCCAGCAGCCAAGACTCTAGCGGGGGCCAAGAGACCCAGTACTTC.

About this clonotype itself: One end of the junction is discordant with germline, which a read error may explain. This rearrangement joins TRBV25-1 to TRBJ1-2, with TRBD1 as a possible D gene (6 bases). The length of the CDR3 is 14 residues. The germline gives CDR1 MGHDK, CDR2 SYGVNS. CDR3 nucleotide sequence: TGTGCCAGCAGTCGGACAGCCGCTAACTATGGCTACGCCTTC. This codes for CASSRTAANYGYAF.

In this sample, this clonotype turned up a few times. V and J are TRBV5-1 and TRBJ2-1; tentative D call: TRBD2 (5 bases). Trimming removed 4 bases from V and 0 bases from J, with 8 bases in between. This CDR3 region has 14 residues. Germline assignment: CDR1 SGHRS and CDR2 YFSETQ. As DNA, the CDR3 is TGCGCCAGCAGCCGAGCGGACTCCTACAATGAGCAGTTCTTC. Translation gives CASSRADSYNEQFF. Using reference TRBV5-1 and TRBJ2-1 for the parts outside the CDR3, the full variable domain is KAGVTQTPRYLIKTRGQQVTLSCSPISGHRSVSWYQQTPGQGLQFLFEYFSETQRNKGNFPGRFSGRQFSNSRSEMNVSTLELGDSALYLCASSRADSYNEQFFGPGTRLTVL.

This chain joins TRBV6-1 and TRBJ1-4, with D perhaps TRBD1 (6 bases). This CDR3 is built from 16 residues. In germline, CDR1 is MNHNS, CDR2 SASEGT. Deletions cut 5 bases from V and 8 bases from J, with 21 bases between. CDR3 in DNA: TGTGCCAGCAGTCAAGTCCTATGGGGGGCCGGCGAAAAACTGTTTTTT. Its translation: CASSQVLWGAGEKLFF.

The rearrangement links TRBV28 to TRBJ1-2; no clear D. Trimming cost V 7 bases and J 1 base, with 7 bases left between them. CDR3 length: 12 amino acids. Looked up from germline, CDR1 is MDHEN and CDR2 is SYDVKM. The CDR3 DNA reads as TGTGCCAGCACACAGCTTAACTATGGCTACACCTTC. It is translated as CASTQLNYGYTF.

This clonotype has more than one count but fewer than ten. V gene TRBV6-1 combines with J gene TRBJ2-1; TRBD2 matches 7 bases. V gave up 6 bases and J gave up 4 bases; unmatched junction bases: 9. This CDR3 is built from 15 residues. Germline V gene sequence: CDR1 MNHNS, CDR2 SASEGT. CDR3 residues: CASRVEASGYNEQFF. CDR3 DNA sequence: TGTGCCAGCAGGGTGGAGGCTAGCGGATACAATGAGCAGTTCTTC.

The chain couples TRBV3-1 to TRBJ2-2, with a tentative D call TRBD2 (6 bases). The CDR3 totals 15 residues. With 3 bases removed from V and 6 bases from J, the gap between germline ends came to 14 bases. Germline assignment: CDR1 LGHDT and CDR2 YNNKEL (reference sequence). CDR3 amino acids: CASSQAIRGAGELFF. CDR3 DNA: TGTGCCAGCAGCCAGGCAATCCGCGGGGCCGGGGAGCTGTTTTTT.

The chain carries TRBV6-2 or TRBV6-3 and TRBJ1-1; D gene ambiguous. CDR3 size: 13 residues. Trimming removed 7 bases from V and 1 base from J, with 10 bases in between. CDR1 is MNHEY, CDR2 SVGEGT, per germline. The CDR3 protein is CASTTDPNTEAFF. The CDR3 DNA reads as TGTGCCAGCACAACCGACCCGAACACTGAAGCTTTCTTT.

This clonotype turned up a few times. The chain links TRBV2 to TRBJ2-3; 15 bases match TRBD2. V trimming: 2 bases; J trimming: 3 bases; junction bases outside the gene matches: 9. Germline loops: CDR1 SNHLY, CDR2 FYNNEI. The length of the CDR3 is 19 residues. Here the CDR3 reads CASSEWGTSGRRRTDTQYF. CDR3 coding DNA: TGTGCCAGCAGTGAATGGGGGACTAGCGGGAGGAGAAGGACAGATACGCAGTATTTT.